What follows describes a single T cell receptor beta chain. Semi-nested PCR with Nested Universal Primer A followed constant-region reverse priming of full-length variable regions. TCRdb recomputed calls from the 5' RACE reads with MiXCR, one row per CDR3 protein. The sample yields around 52,000 distinct CDR3 sequences, 28% seen once. J gave up 7 bases and V 1 base, and 13 bases lay outside the gene matches. The CDR3 is 18 amino acids. In germline, CDR1 is MGHRA, CDR2 YSYEKL. This chain connects TRBV4-1 to TRBJ2-2; 9 nucleotides line up with TRBD2. The receptor comes from a female donor with breast cancer. The sample comprised tumor-infiltrating memory CD4+ T cells sorted from the breast tumor. The subset is: memory CD4+ T cells, CD4+CD45RO+CD25-. DNA of the CDR3: TGCGCCAGCAGCCAAGTAGGGGTAGCGGGGGCCTCACACGGGGAGCTGTTTTTT. Translating gives CASSQVGVAGASHGELFF.